This TCR beta chain is drawn from a study of OX40 agonist ivuxolimab in advanced cancers. At the level of the study: The dose-escalation cohort was over 65% male, with a mean age of 60 years, ranging about 23 to 90. Previous treatment with anti-PD-1, anti-PD-L1 or anti-CTLA-4 therapy was allowed; 30% to 50% had received some. Whole-study findings and limits: Patients with a partial response at 0.1-3.0 mg/kg had among the lowest clonal expansion.

Points on this clone: Antigen unknown.

CDR3 size: 16 residues. CDR1 is LNHDA, CDR2 SQIVND, per germline (reference sequence). Trimming left V 4 bases short and J 1 base short, with 16 bases between. Here immunoSEQ multiplex PCR was the method, and the copy in TCRdb shows in-frame clones only, minus some. Of about 79,000 clones detected, roughly 88% appear once; the ten largest clones hold less than 4.5%. The clonotype was recovered from an adult with an advanced solid tumor such as melanoma, head and neck, liver or kidney cancer. V gene TRBV19 combines with J gene TRBJ2-5; D possibly corresponds to TRBD1 (6 bases). The sample consisted of CD4+ or CD8+ T cells sorted from blood, taken in a trial of the OX40 agonist ivuxolimab. CDR3 in amino acids: CASSTKRQGSQETQYF. The CDR3 DNA is TGTGCCAGTAGTACCAAACGGCAGGGGTCCCAAGAGACCCAGTACTTC.